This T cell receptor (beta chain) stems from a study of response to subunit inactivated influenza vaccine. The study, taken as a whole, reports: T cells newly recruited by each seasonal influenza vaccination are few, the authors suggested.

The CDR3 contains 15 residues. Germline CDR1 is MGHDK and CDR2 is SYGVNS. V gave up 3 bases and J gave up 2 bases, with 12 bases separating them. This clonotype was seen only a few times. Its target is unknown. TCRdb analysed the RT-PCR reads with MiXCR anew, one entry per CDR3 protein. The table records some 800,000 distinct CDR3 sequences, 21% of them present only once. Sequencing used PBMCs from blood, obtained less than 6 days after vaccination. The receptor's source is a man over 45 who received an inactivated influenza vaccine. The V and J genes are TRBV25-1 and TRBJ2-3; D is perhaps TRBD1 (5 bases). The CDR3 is CASSDPRQLTDTQYF. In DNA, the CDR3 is TGTGCCAGCAGTGATCCGAGACAGCTCACAGATACGCAGTATTTT.